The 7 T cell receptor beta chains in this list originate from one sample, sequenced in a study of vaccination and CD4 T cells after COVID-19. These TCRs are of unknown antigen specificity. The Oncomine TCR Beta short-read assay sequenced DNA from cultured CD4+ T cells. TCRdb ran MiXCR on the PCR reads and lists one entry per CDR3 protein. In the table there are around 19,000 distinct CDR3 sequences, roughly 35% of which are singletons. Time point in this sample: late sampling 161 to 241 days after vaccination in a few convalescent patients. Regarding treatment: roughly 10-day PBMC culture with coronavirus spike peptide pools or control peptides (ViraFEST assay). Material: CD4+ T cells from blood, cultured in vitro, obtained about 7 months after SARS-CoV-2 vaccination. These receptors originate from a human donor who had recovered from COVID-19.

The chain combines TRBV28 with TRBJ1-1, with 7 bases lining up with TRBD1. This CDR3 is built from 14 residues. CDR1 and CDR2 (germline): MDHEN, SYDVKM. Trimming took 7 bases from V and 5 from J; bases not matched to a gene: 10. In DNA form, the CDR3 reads TGTGCCAGCACCGGAACAGGGGTTCGGACTGAAGCTTTCTTT. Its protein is CASTGTGVRTEAFF.

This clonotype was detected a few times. This CDR3 reads CATRDFQNTEAFF. CDR3 bases: TGTGCCACCAGGGACTTTCAGAACACTGAAGCTTTCTTT. The V gene is TRBV24-1, the J gene TRBJ1-1; D is unresolved. Between the trimmed V and J ends, which lost 7 bases and 1 base, there was a span of 9 bases. The CDR3 is made up of 13 amino acids. Germline loops: CDR1 KGHDR, CDR2 SFDVKD.

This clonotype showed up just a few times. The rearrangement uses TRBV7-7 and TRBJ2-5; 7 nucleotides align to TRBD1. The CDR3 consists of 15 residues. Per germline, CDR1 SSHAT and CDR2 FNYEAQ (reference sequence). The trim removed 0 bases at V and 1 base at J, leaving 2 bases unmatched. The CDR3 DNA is TGTGCCAGCAGCTTAGCGACAGGGAGCCAAGAGACCCAGTACTTC. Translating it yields CASSLATGSQETQYF. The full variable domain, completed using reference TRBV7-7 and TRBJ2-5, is GAGVSQSPRYKVTKRGQDVTLRCDPISSHATLYWYQQALGQGPEFLTYFNYEAQPDKSGLPSDRFSAERPEGSISTLTIQRTEQRDSAMYRCASSLATGSQETQYFGPGTRLLVL.

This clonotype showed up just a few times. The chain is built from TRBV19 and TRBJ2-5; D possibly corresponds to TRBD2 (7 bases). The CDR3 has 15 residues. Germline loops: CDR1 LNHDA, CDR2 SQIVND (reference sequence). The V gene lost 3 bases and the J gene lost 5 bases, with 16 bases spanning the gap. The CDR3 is CASSMNKGGGETQYF. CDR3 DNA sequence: TGTGCCAGTAGTATGAATAAGGGAGGGGGGGAGACCCAGTACTTC.

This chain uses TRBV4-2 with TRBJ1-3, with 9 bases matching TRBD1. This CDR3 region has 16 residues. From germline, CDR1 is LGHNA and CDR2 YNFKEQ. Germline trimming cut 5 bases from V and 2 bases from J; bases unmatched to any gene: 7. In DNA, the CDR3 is TGTGCCAGCAGCTCTCCGACAGGGGGGACTGGAAACACCATATATTTT. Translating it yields CASSSPTGGTGNTIYF.

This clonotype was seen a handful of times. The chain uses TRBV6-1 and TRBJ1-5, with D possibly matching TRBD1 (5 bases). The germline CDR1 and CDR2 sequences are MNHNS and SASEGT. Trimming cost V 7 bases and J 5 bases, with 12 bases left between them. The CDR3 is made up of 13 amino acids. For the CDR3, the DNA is TGTGCCAGCACAAGGGGTGGGGATCAGCCCCAGCATTTT. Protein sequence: CASTRGGDQPQHF.

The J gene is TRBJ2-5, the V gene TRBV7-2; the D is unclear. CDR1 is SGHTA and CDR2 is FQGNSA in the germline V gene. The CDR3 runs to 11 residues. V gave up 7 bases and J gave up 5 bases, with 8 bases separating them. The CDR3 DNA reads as TGTGCCAGCACCTTGGGGGAGACCCAGTACTTC. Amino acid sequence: CASTLGETQYF.